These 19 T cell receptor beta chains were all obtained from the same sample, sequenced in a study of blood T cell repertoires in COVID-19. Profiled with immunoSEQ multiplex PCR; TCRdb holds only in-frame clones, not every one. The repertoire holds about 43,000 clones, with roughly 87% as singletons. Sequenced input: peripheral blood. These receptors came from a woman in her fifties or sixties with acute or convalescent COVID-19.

The CDR3 reads CASSLAGTEAFF. The CDR3 region has the DNA TGCGCCAGCAGCCTAGCGGGCACTGAAGCTTTCTTT. The V gene is TRBV4-1, the J gene TRBJ1-1; D remains unclear. Trimming cost V 4 bases and J 4 bases, with 7 bases left between them. Germline assignment: CDR1 MGHRA and CDR2 YSYEKL. The CDR3 covers 12 residues.

CDR3 region: CASSRAGGDEQFF. The CDR3, as DNA: TGTGCCAGCAGCCGAGCGGGGGGTGATGAGCAGTTCTTC. The rearrangement links TRBV7-8 to TRBJ2-1; 9 bases line up with TRBD2. The V gene's germline CDR1 is SGHVS and CDR2 FQNEAQ. The CDR3 spans 13 residues. Unmatched junction bases numbered 4, after V lost 5 bases and J lost 8 bases.

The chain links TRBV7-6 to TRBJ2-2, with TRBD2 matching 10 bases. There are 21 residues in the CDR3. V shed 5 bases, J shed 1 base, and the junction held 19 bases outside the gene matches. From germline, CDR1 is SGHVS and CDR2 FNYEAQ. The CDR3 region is CASSPRGLAGVGTMNTGELFF. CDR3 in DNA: TGTGCCAGCAGCCCAAGAGGTCTAGCGGGGGTCGGGACGATGAACACCGGGGAGCTGTTTTTT.

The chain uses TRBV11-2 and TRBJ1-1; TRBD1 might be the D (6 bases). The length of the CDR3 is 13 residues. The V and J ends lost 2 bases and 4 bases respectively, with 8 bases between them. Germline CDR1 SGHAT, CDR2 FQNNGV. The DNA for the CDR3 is TGTGCCAGCAGCTTACAGGGGCCCACTGAAGCTTTCTTT. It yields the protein CASSLQGPTEAFF.

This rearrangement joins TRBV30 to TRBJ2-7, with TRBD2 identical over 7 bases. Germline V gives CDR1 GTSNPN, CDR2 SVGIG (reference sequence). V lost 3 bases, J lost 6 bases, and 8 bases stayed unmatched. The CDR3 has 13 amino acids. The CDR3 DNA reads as TGTGCCTGGAGGCAAAGAGCGGGGTCCGAGCAGTACTTC. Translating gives CAWRQRAGSEQYF.

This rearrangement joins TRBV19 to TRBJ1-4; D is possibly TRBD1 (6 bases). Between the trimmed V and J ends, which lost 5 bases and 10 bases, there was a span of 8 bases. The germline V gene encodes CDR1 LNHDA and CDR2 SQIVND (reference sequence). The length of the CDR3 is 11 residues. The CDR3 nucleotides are TGTGCCAGTAGTTCACAGGGAAAACTGTTTTTT. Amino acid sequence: CASSSQGKLFF.

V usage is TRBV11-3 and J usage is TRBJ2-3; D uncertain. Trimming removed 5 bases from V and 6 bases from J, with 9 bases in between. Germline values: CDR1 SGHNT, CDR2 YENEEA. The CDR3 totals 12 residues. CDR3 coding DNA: TGTGCCAGCAGCCAAAGCCCCGATACGCAGTATTTT. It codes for CASSQSPDTQYF.

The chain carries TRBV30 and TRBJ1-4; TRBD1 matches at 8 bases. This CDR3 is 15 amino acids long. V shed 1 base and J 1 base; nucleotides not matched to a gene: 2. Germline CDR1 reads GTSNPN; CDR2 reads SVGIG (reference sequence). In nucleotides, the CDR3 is TGTGCCTGGAGTGATGGACAGGGAACTAATGAAAAACTGTTTTTT. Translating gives CAWSDGQGTNEKLFF.

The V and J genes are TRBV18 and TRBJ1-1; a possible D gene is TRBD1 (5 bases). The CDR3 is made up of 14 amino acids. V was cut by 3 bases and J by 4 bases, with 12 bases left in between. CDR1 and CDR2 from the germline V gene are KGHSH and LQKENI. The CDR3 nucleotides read TGTGCCAGCTCACCGGTGGGGCAGGGCACTGAAGCTTTCTTT. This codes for CASSPVGQGTEAFF.

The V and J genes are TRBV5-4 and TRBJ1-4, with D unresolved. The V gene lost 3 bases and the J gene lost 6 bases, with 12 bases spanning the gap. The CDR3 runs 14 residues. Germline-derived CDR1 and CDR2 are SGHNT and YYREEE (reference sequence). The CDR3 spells CASSSDGEDEKLFF. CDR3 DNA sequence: TGTGCCAGCAGCTCGGACGGGGAGGATGAAAAACTGTTTTTT. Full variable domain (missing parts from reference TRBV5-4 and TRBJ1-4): ETGVTQSPTHLIKTRGQQVTLRCSSQSGHNTVSWYQQALGQGPQFIFQYYREEENGRGNFPPRFSGLQFPNYSSELNVNALELDDSALYLCASSSDGEDEKLFFGSGTQLSVL.

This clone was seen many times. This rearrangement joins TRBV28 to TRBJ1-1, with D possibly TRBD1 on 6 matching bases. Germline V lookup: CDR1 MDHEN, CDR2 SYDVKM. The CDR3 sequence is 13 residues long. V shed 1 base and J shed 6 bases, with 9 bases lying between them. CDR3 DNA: TGTGCCAGCAGTTTATACGGACAGTCTGAAGCTTTCTTT. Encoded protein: CASSLYGQSEAFF.

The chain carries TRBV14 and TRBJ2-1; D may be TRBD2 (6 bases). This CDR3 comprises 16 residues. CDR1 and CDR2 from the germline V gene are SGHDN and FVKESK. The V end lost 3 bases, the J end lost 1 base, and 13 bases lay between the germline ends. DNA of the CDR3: TGTGCCAGCAGCCAGGTACTAGCTGGGTCCTACAATGAGCAGTTCTTC. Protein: CASSQVLAGSYNEQFF.

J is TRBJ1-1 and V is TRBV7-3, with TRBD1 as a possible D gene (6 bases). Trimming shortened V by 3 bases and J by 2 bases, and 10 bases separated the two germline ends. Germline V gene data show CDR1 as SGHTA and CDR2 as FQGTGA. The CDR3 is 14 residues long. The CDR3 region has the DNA TGTGCCAGCAGCTTGGGGGCATCCAACACTGAAGCTTTCTTT. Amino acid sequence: CASSLGASNTEAFF. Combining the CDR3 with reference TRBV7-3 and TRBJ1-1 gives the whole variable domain GAGVSQTPSNKVTEKGKYVELRCDPISGHTALYWYRQSLGQGPEFLIYFQGTGAADDSGLPNDRFFAVRPEGSVSTLKIQRTERGDSAVYLCASSLGASNTEAFFGQGTRLTVV.

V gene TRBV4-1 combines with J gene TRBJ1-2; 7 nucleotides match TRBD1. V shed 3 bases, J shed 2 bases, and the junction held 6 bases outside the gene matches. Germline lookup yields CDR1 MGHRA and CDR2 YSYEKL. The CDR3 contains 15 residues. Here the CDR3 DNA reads TGCGCCAGCAGCCAGCCGAACAGGGGAAACTATGGCTACACCTTC. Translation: CASSQPNRGNYGYTF.

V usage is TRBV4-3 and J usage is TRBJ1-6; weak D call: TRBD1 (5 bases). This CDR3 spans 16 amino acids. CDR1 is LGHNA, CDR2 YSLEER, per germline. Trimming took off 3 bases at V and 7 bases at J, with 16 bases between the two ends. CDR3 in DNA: TGCGCCAGCAGCCAGACCCCACAGGTGGCCAATTCACCCCTCCACTTT. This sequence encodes CASSQTPQVANSPLHF.

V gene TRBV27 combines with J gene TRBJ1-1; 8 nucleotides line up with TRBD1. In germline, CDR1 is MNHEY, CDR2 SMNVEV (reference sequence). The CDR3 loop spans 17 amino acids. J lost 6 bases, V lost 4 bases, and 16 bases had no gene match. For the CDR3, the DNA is TGTGCCAGCAGTTCCCCCCAGGGGGCTGGTGATAGAGCTGAAGCTTTCTTT. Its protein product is CASSSPQGAGDRAEAFF.

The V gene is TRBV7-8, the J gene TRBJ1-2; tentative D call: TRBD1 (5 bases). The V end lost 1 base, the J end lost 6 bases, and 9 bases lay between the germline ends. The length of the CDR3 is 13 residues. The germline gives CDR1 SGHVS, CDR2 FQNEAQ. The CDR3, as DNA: TGTGCCAGCAGCTTAGAGGCAGGGAATGGCTACACCTTC. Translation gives CASSLEAGNGYTF.

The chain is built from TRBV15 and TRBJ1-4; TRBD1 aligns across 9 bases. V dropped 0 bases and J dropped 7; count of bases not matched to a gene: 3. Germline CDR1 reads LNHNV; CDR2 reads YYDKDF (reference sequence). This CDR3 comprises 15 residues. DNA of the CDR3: TGTGCCACCAGCAGAGAACAGGGGGCAGTTGAAAAACTGTTTTTT. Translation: CATSREQGAVEKLFF. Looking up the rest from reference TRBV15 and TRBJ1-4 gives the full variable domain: DAMVIQNPRYQVTQFGKPVTLSCSQTLNHNVMYWYQQKSSQAPKLLFHYYDKDFNNEADTPDNFQSRRPNTSFCFLDIRSPGLGDTAMYLCATSREQGAVEKLFFGSGTQLSVL.

DNA of the CDR3: TGTGCCAGCACCCAAGGGGGGGCGTTTGGCGAGCAGTACTTC. This codes for CASTQGGAFGEQYF. The chain combines TRBV6-5 with TRBJ2-7, with D possibly matching TRBD2 (7 bases). Germline CDR1 reads MNHEY; CDR2 reads SVGAGI. This CDR3 comprises 14 residues. Trimming shortened V by 7 bases and J by 6 bases, and 19 bases separated the two germline ends.